This TCR beta chain appears in the sequencing data of a study of blood T cell repertoires in COVID-19. Study context: Sample material is recorded as cDNA or gDNA derived from T cells, B-cell-depleted T cells, or PBMCs.

Germline V gene sequence: CDR1 LGHDT, CDR2 YNNKEL (reference sequence). The length of the CDR3 is 14 residues. Trimming took 1 base from V and 2 from J, leaving 6 bases between them. Original methodology: Amplified reference gene primers provided the basis for estimating nucleated cell counts. Profiled with immunoSEQ multiplex PCR; TCRdb holds only in-frame clones, not every one. The V and J calls and clone size were taken over from that table, and D and trimming were inferred from the DNA. The table records over 75,000 clones, 79% of them present only once. The gene calls are TRBV3-1 (or the pseudogene TRBV3-2) and TRBJ1-5; D ambiguous. The sequence was obtained from a man between 65 and 85 years old with acute or convalescent COVID-19. The sample comprised peripheral blood. CDR3 in DNA: TGTGCCAGCAGCCAAGCTAGTGGCAATCAGCCCCAGCATTTT. As protein: CASSQASGNQPQHF.